This is a list of T cell receptor beta chains from one sample in a study of T cell responses to AZD1222 COVID-19 vaccine. Sequencing used immunoSEQ multiplex PCR; TCRdb keeps in-frame clones, though not all of them. This sample has 150,000 or so clones, with approximately 91% found just once. The specimen comprised peripheral blood, sampled 28 days after the second AZD1222 dose. These receptors all stem from an adult who received the AZD1222 COVID-19 vaccine. Both conserved end residues are part of each CDR3. A D gene is named only where the DNA matches it firmly. Where a row states a size, it is once, few, many or the class of an expanded clone; other rows omit it.

cdr3_nt | cdr3_aa | v_call | d_call | j_call | clone_size
TGCGCCAGCAGCCAAGCAGGCAGGGGGCATGGCTACACCTTC | CASSQAGRGHGYTF | TRBV4-3 | TRBD1 | TRBJ1-2 | .
TGTGCCAGCAGCCAAGGGGACTGGGGGCGGGCTTTCTTT | CASSQGDWGRAFF | TRBV3-1/TRBV3-2 | . | TRBJ1-1 | .
TGTGCCAGCAGTGCCGGGGGATTAACTGGGTTCTACGAGCAGTACTTC | CASSAGGLTGFYEQYF | TRBV6-1 | . | TRBJ2-7 | .
TGTGCCAGCAGCTTAGGCCGGGACACTAACTATGGCTACACCTTC | CASSLGRDTNYGYTF | TRBV7-8 | . | TRBJ1-2 | .
TGTGCCAGCAGCCGGTGGGGTAGCGGCTATGGCTACACCTTC | CASSRWGSGYGYTF | TRBV3-1/TRBV3-2 | . | TRBJ1-2 | .
TGTGCCACCAGTGGAGTGGGACTAGCGGGCTTTAAAGAGACCCAGTACTTC | CATSGVGLAGFKETQYF | TRBV24-1 | TRBD2 | TRBJ2-5 | .
TGTGCCAGCAGCCGAGACAGGGGCACAGATACGCAGTATTTT | CASSRDRGTDTQYF | TRBV21-1 | . | TRBJ2-3 | .
TGTGCCAGCAGTTACTCGGGTTGGAACTACGAGCAGTACTTC | CASSYSGWNYEQYF | TRBV6-5 | . | TRBJ2-7 | .
TGTGCCAGTAGTATAGCTCGGCAGGGGGGTGGCGATACGCAGTATTTT | CASSIARQGGGDTQYF | TRBV19 | . | TRBJ2-3 | .
TGCGCCAGCAGCTTCCCAAGGCAGGGGCAGGATACGCAGTATTTT | CASSFPRQGQDTQYF | TRBV5-1 | . | TRBJ2-3 | .
TGCGCCAGCAGCTACCTGACTAGCGGGGGCACAGATACGCAGTATTTT | CASSYLTSGGTDTQYF | TRBV5-1 | TRBD2 | TRBJ2-3 | .
TGTGCCAGCAGCTTGGCGAGACAGGGGGCAGACCTAGCCAAAAACATTCAGTACTTC | CASSLARQGADLAKNIQYF | TRBV7-9 | TRBD1 | TRBJ2-4 | .
TGCGCCAGCAGCTATTGGATGGGTATCCAAAACATTCAGTACTTC | CASSYWMGIQNIQYF | TRBV5-1 | . | TRBJ2-4 | .
TGTGCCAGCTCACCACCGTATACCGGGGGAACCTACGAGCAGTACTTC | CASSPPYTGGTYEQYF | TRBV18 | . | TRBJ2-7 | .
TGTGCCAGCAGCACCTATAATAACTATGGCTACACCTTC | CASSTYNNYGYTF | TRBV7-2 | . | TRBJ1-2 | .
TGTGCCAGCTCACCCCTAGGGACACCTCGGGTGGAGACCCAGTACTTC | CASSPLGTPRVETQYF | TRBV18 | . | TRBJ2-5 | .
TGTGCCAGCAGTCGGGGGAGCTCCTACGAGCAGTACTTC | CASSRGSSYEQYF | TRBV27 | . | TRBJ2-7 | .
TGTGCCAGCAGCTTAGAGTTAGCTGCCCAAGAGACCCAGTACTTC | CASSLELAAQETQYF | TRBV11-3 | . | TRBJ2-5 | .
TGTGCCAGCAGTTTAACGGACAGGCGTACCACCTTC | CASSLTDRRTTF | TRBV12-3/TRBV12-4 | TRBD1 | TRBJ1-2 | .
TGTGCCAGCAGTGGGACTAGCGGGGGGGCAGATACGCAGTATTTT | CASSGTSGGADTQYF | TRBV6-4 | TRBD2 | TRBJ2-3 | .
TGTGCCAGCAGACAAGGACAGGGAGGTAGTCAGCCCCAGCATTTT | CASRQGQGGSQPQHF | TRBV6-5 | TRBD1 | TRBJ1-5 | .
TGTGCCAGCGTTGGAGGGACAGGGGGTTTGCCTTTCTTT | CASVGGTGGLPFF | TRBV7-8 | TRBD1 | TRBJ1-1 | .
TGTGCCAGCAGCTCGACAGGGGTACTCACTGAAGCTTTCTTT | CASSSTGVLTEAFF | TRBV5-5 | TRBD1 | TRBJ1-1 | .
TGTGCCAGCAGTTTCGGACAGGGAGGCCTTACGCAGTATTTT | CASSFGQGGLTQYF | TRBV27 | TRBD1 | TRBJ2-3 | .
TGCACCAGCAGCCTCGCGCCCCGGGGAAATCCCTATTGTGAGCAGTTCTTC | CTSSLAPRGNPYCEQFF | TRBV1 | . | TRBJ2-1 | .
TGTGCCAGCAGCTTACCCCGGGGAGGGGGCTCCTATGGCTACACCTTC | CASSLPRGGGSYGYTF | TRBV7-9 | TRBD1 | TRBJ1-2 | .
TGTGCCAGTAGTATCACACCCCGAGCCTACGAGCAGTACTTC | CASSITPRAYEQYF | TRBV19 | . | TRBJ2-7 | .
TGTGCCAGCAGCGCAGGACTAGCGGGGCCCCCCTACGAGCAGTACTTC | CASSAGLAGPPYEQYF | TRBV27 | TRBD2 | TRBJ2-7 | .
TGCGCCAGCACCCCCCGACAGGGGGCGAACACTGAAGCTTTCTTT | CASTPRQGANTEAFF | TRBV5-1 | TRBD1 | TRBJ1-1 | .
TGCAGTGCTAGATTGGTTGATACGCAGTATTTT | CSARLVDTQYF | TRBV20-1 | . | TRBJ2-3 | .
TGTGCCAGCAGCTTTAGGACGAACACTGAAGCTTTCTTT | CASSFRTNTEAFF | TRBV7-2 | . | TRBJ1-1 | .
TGTGCCAGTAGTATAGAGGTTCAGGCAGGGCGCTATGGCTACACCTTC | CASSIEVQAGRYGYTF | TRBV19 | . | TRBJ1-2 | few
TGTGCCAGCAGAAGAACAGGGGGCTTTGAAGCTTTCTTT | CASRRTGGFEAFF | TRBV25-1 | TRBD1 | TRBJ1-1 | .
TGTGCCAGCAGAGCGGGAGGCCCGATCTCCTACAATGAGCAGTTCTTC | CASRAGGPISYNEQFF | TRBV7-2 | TRBD2 | TRBJ2-1 | few
TGCAGCGTTGGGGTAACTAATGAAAAACTGTTTTTT | CSVGVTNEKLFF | TRBV29-1 | . | TRBJ1-4 | .
TGCAGCGTTGGCCGGGAGGGCCGCGAGCAGTACTTC | CSVGREGREQYF | TRBV29-1 | TRBD2 | TRBJ2-7 | few
TGTGCCAGCAGTTACGGACCCCCCGACCAGCCCCAGCATTTT | CASSYGPPDQPQHF | TRBV6-2/TRBV6-3 | . | TRBJ1-5 | .
TGTGCCAGCAGTGAAGCGGACAGGGGGGGCACTGAAGCTTTCTTT | CASSEADRGGTEAFF | TRBV25-1 | TRBD1 | TRBJ1-1 | .
TGTGCCAGCAGCTTAGGGGTGAGGGTTCTGAACACTGAAGCTTTCTTT | CASSLGVRVLNTEAFF | TRBV11-3 | . | TRBJ1-1 | .
TGTGCCAGCAGCCTCGGGGCGGGTATGATGTCTTTCTTT | CASSLGAGMMSFF | TRBV7-3 | . | TRBJ1-1 | once
TGTGCCAGCTCATTAGTCCGATTCACAGATACGCAGTATTTT | CASSLVRFTDTQYF | TRBV18 | . | TRBJ2-3 | .
TGTGCCAGCAGCCAAGCACAGTCCTACGAGCAGTACTTC | CASSQAQSYEQYF | TRBV14 | . | TRBJ2-7 | .
TGTGCCAGCAGCCAAGATTGGGGGACTGGGGCCAACGTCCTGACTTTC | CASSQDWGTGANVLTF | TRBV3-1/TRBV3-2 | . | TRBJ2-6 | .
TGTGCCACCCCCGTAGCGGGGGGGGTTATCAACGAGCAGTACTTC | CATPVAGGVINEQYF | TRBV27 | TRBD2 | TRBJ2-7 | .
TGTGCCTTTTCGTTGGGCCGCAATCAGCCCCAGCATTTT | CAFSLGRNQPQHF | TRBV30 | . | TRBJ1-5 | .
TGTGCCAGCAGCCTAGCGGGAGGGGACACCGGGGAGCTGTTTTTT | CASSLAGGDTGELFF | TRBV11-2 | TRBD2 | TRBJ2-2 | .
TGTGCCAGCAGCAAACTTTGGGCAGGTTATCATGGCTACACCTTC | CASSKLWAGYHGYTF | TRBV21-1 | . | TRBJ1-2 | once
TGTGCCATCAACAGGGACCCGGAGGCCACTGAAGCTTTCTTT | CAINRDPEATEAFF | TRBV10-3 | . | TRBJ1-1 | .
TGTGCCAGCAGCTCCGCCCGGGACAGGGGGGGCTATGGCTACACCTTC | CASSSARDRGGYGYTF | TRBV5-4 | TRBD1 | TRBJ1-2 | .
TGTGCCAGCGGCGGGAGGGTCGGGGAGCTGTTTTTT | CASGGRVGELFF | TRBV25-1 | TRBD2 | TRBJ2-2 | .
TGTGCCAGTAGCAAAAATAGGGGGCGAGAGTTTCAGCCCCAGCATTTT | CASSKNRGREFQPQHF | TRBV19 | TRBD1 | TRBJ1-5 | .
TGTGCCAGTAGTATCCCTCCTCGGGGAAAACTGTTTTTT | CASSIPPRGKLFF | TRBV19 | . | TRBJ1-4 | .
TGTGCCAGCAGCCCCCCCGCCGGGTACTCCTACAATGAGCAGTTCTTC | CASSPPAGYSYNEQFF | TRBV9 | . | TRBJ2-1 | .
TGTGCCAGCAGTTACGGATATAATTCACCCCTCCACTTT | CASSYGYNSPLHF | TRBV6-2/TRBV6-3 | . | TRBJ1-6 | .
TGTGCCAGCCGCCGGGAGGGCCAAGAGACCCAGTACTTC | CASRREGQETQYF | TRBV11-3 | TRBD2 | TRBJ2-5 | .